The 30 T cell receptor beta chains below come from one sample, sequenced in a study of T cells in Graves' hyperthyroidism and ophthalmopathy. The CDR3 regions of TCR beta were amplified from RNA transcripts. In the first-round RT-PCR of the TCR CDR3, the HTBI primer set was used. Each CDR3 protein gets one entry after TCRdb re-called the multiplex PCR reads with MiXCR. The sample lists around 690,000 distinct CDR3 sequences; 17% were seen once. Source material: blood. Source of these receptors: a man aged 50 or older with Graves' hyperthyroidism.

This clonotype was detected only a few times. The V call is TRBV27, the J call TRBJ1-5, with D possibly matching TRBD1 (5 bases). The ends were cut back, 6 bases at V and 5 bases at J, with 17 bases in the middle. Germline V gives CDR1 MNHEY, CDR2 SMNVEV (reference sequence). This CDR3 region has 15 residues. Written as DNA, the CDR3 is TGTGCCAGCAGCCGGGGCGATACACGGTATCAGCCCCAGCATTTT. Translation gives CASSRGDTRYQPQHF.

This clonotype occurred a few times. The chain joins TRBV30 to TRBJ2-1; D unclear. This CDR3 contains 11 residues. Germline V lookup: CDR1 GTSNPN, CDR2 SVGIG (reference sequence). Trimming shortened V by 7 bases and J by 3 bases, and 7 bases separated the two germline ends. CDR3 loop: CASTFYNEQFF. CDR3 DNA sequence: TGTGCCTCCACTTTCTACAATGAGCAGTTCTTC.

This clonotype was counted only a few times. The V call is TRBV10-3, the J call TRBJ2-2, with a possible D match to TRBD1 (5 bases). The CDR3 runs to 16 residues. Germline CDR1 ENHRY, CDR2 SYGVKD. The V gene lost 0 bases and the J gene lost 0 bases, with 8 bases spanning the gap. CDR3 bases: TGTGCCATCAGTGAGTCCAGGGCCGCGAACACCGGGGAGCTGTTTTTT. This gives the protein CAISESRAANTGELFF.

This clonotype appeared many times. The rearrangement links TRBV4-3 to TRBJ2-4; 7 positions match TRBD1. Germline V gives CDR1 LGHNA, CDR2 YSLEER. This CDR3 region has 16 residues. Losses at the gene ends were 3 bases for V and 4 bases for J; bases not matched to a gene: 9. CDR3 region: CASSQAAGTAKNIQYF. CDR3 sequence (DNA): TGCGCCAGCAGCCAGGCGGCCGGGACAGCTAAAAACATTCAGTACTTC.

This clonotype was seen only a few times. J is TRBJ1-6 and V is TRBV14, with D uncertain. Germline CDR1 SGHDN, CDR2 FVKESK. The CDR3 runs to 14 residues. Trimming cost V 4 bases and J 6 bases, with 10 bases left between them. The CDR3 nucleotides are TGTGCCAGCAGCCGAGGCAGCTTTAATTCACCCCTCCACTTT. Its protein is CASSRGSFNSPLHF.

This clonotype appeared many times. V and J are TRBV7-8 and TRBJ2-2; 8 nucleotides align to TRBD2. This CDR3 has 17 residues. With 1 base clipped from V and 3 bases from J, the junction kept 7 bases outside the gene matches. The V gene's germline CDR1 is SGHVS and CDR2 FQNEAQ. CDR3 region: CASSLGTSGSDTGELFF. In DNA form, the CDR3 reads TGTGCCAGCAGCTTAGGTACCAGCGGGAGTGACACCGGGGAGCTGTTTTTT.

This clonotype appeared many times. The genes are TRBV12-3 or TRBV12-4 and TRBJ2-1; D gene ambiguous. Trimming removed 6 bases at V and 9 bases at J, with 12 bases between. The CDR3 consists of 12 residues. CDR3 loop: CASSPNSGEQFF. The DNA of the CDR3 is TGTGCCAGCAGCCCAAACAGTGGTGAGCAGTTCTTC.

This clonotype was counted ten times or more. V gene TRBV2 combines with J gene TRBJ1-5, with 9 bases fitting TRBD1. From germline, CDR1 is SNHLY and CDR2 FYNNEI. Trimming removed 7 bases from V and 5 bases from J; junction bases left unmatched: 3. The length of the CDR3 is 13 residues. Here the CDR3 reads CASTRTGDQPQHF. CDR3 coding DNA: TGTGCCAGCACCAGGACAGGGGATCAGCCCCAGCATTTT.

This clonotype was seen many times. The chain carries TRBV7-6 and TRBJ1-1; D is unclear. Trimming removed 8 bases from V and 1 base from J, with 14 bases in between. The germline V gene encodes CDR1 SGHVS and CDR2 FNYEAQ. This CDR3 contains 14 residues. The CDR3 loop reads CASSLAATNTEAFF. The CDR3 nucleotides read TGTGCCAGCTCCCTCGCAGCCACGAACACTGAAGCTTTCTTT.

This clonotype was recorded a few times. DNA for the CDR3: TGCAGTGCCCTTAGCGGGAGGGCCGGGGCTGAGCAGTTCTTC. Residues: CSALSGRAGAEQFF. The J gene is TRBJ2-1, the V gene TRBV20-1; 11 bases are a match to TRBD2. The CDR3 consists of 14 residues. Germline lookup yields CDR1 DFQATT and CDR2 SNEGSKA (reference sequence). Trimming removed 6 bases from V and 9 bases from J; junction bases left unmatched: 10.

Only a few counts were recorded for this clonotype. The rearrangement uses TRBV5-4 and TRBJ1-2, with D unresolved. Germline V gene lookup returns CDR1 SGHNT and CDR2 YYREEE (reference sequence). Between the trimmed V and J ends, which lost 0 bases and 2 bases, there was a span of 11 bases. The CDR3 consists of 15 residues. CDR3 sequence (DNA): TGTGCCAGCAGCTTGGGATACCAAGAGAACTATGGCTACACCTTC. Its protein is CASSLGYQENYGYTF. The full variable domain, rest sourced from reference TRBV5-4 and TRBJ1-2, is ETGVTQSPTHLIKTRGQQVTLRCSSQSGHNTVSWYQQALGQGPQFIFQYYREEENGRGNFPPRFSGLQFPNYSSELNVNALELDDSALYLCASSLGYQENYGYTFGSGTRLTVV.

This clonotype was detected ten times or more. The chain employs TRBV15 and TRBJ1-4; 11 bases are a match to TRBD1. The CDR3 length is 14 residues. CDR1 and CDR2 (germline): LNHNV, YYDKDF (reference sequence). V lost 3 bases and J lost 7; bases outside the gene matches: 1. The CDR3 sequence is CATSRDRGPEKLFF. DNA of the CDR3: TGTGCCACCAGCAGGGACAGGGGGCCTGAAAAACTGTTTTTT.

This clonotype was picked up many times. The chain uses TRBV2 and TRBJ2-3, with D perhaps matching TRBD1 (6 bases). CDR3 length: 13 amino acids. Trimming removed 5 bases from V and 4 bases from J, with 10 bases in between. The germline V gene has CDR1 SNHLY and CDR2 FYNNEI. The CDR3 nucleotides are TGTGCCAGCAGTCAACAGGGTGCAGATACGCAGTATTTT. Residues: CASSQQGADTQYF.

V usage is TRBV7-2 and J usage is TRBJ2-1; the match to TRBD2 covers 12 bases. The CDR3 is 17 amino acids. Unmatched junction bases numbered 8, after V lost 4 bases and J lost 4 bases. Germline CDR1 SGHTA, CDR2 FQGNSA. Here the CDR3 DNA reads TGTGCCAGCAGCTCCTTTACGACTAGCGGGAGTTACAATGAGCAGTTCTTC. Translated: CASSSFTTSGSYNEQFF.

This clonotype was counted ten times or more. The chain recombines TRBV12-3 or TRBV12-4 with TRBJ2-7; the D call may be TRBD1 or TRBD2 (5 bases each). CDR3 size: 15 residues. Trimming pared 3 bases from V and 1 base from J, leaving 13 bases between. CDR3 coding DNA: TGTGCCAGCAGTTTGTCCGGGGCACAGTCCTACGAGCAGTACTTC. This encodes CASSLSGAQSYEQYF.

The chain recombines TRBV7-9 with TRBJ2-3, with D possibly matching TRBD1 (6 bases). The CDR3 is 11 residues long. V dropped 8 bases and J dropped 4 bases, with 7 bases sitting between them. CDR1 and CDR2 from the germline V gene are SEHNR and FQNEAQ (reference sequence). CDR3 protein: CASAGADTQYF. Here the CDR3 DNA reads TGTGCCAGCGCAGGGGCAGATACGCAGTATTTT. Variable domain in full (rest from reference TRBV7-9 and TRBJ2-3): DTGVSQNPRHKITKRGQNVTFRCDPISEHNRLYWYRQTLGQGPEFLTYFQNEAQLEKSRLLSDRFSAERPKGSFSTLEIQRTEQGDSAMYLCASAGADTQYFGPGTRLTVL.

The gene calls are TRBV15 and TRBJ2-5; D gene uncertain. The CDR3 is 14 residues long. V dropped 5 bases and J dropped 5 bases, with 15 bases sitting between them. CDR1 and CDR2 (germline): LNHNV, YYDKDF (reference sequence). The CDR3 DNA sequence: TGTGCCACCAGCGATCCGGACCCGGTGGAGACCCAGTACTTC. Its translation is CATSDPDPVETQYF.

This clonotype was observed many times. The chain is built from TRBV2 and TRBJ2-1, with 8 positions matching TRBD2. The CDR3 is 14 amino acids. The V segment lost 7 bases and the J segment 5 bases; nucleotides outside the gene matches: 7. Germline loops: CDR1 SNHLY, CDR2 FYNNEI. The CDR3 DNA follows: TGTGCCAGCAAACGGGAGGGAGAAAACAATGAGCAGTTCTTC. It specifies CASKREGENNEQFF.

A few counts support this clonotype. Given a much more abundant clone one base away, this may be a read error. Without the conserved terminal phenylalanine or tryptophan, this CDR3 likely stems from a read error. The chain uses TRBV10-3 and TRBJ1-6; possibly TRBD1 for D (5 bases). CDR1 ENHRY and CDR2 SYGVKD come from the germline V gene. There are 14 residues in the CDR3. Between the trimmed V and J ends, which lost 3 bases and 7 bases, there was a span of 10 bases. CDR3: CAISDDSQNSPLHL. CDR3 in DNA: TGTGCCATCAGTGACGACAGCCAAAATTCACCCCTCCACCTT.

This clonotype was seen ten or more times. This chain joins TRBV27 and TRBJ2-2, with TRBD1 matching over 7 bases. Per germline, CDR1 MNHEY and CDR2 SMNVEV (reference sequence). J lost 9 bases, V lost 6 bases, and 10 bases had no gene match. The CDR3 has 14 residues. In DNA, the CDR3 is TGTGCCAGCAGACCCGGACAGGAGACACGGGAGCTGTTTTTT. It yields the protein CASRPGQETRELFF.

The sample holds many counts of this clonotype. The chain recombines TRBV28 with TRBJ1-5; 8 nucleotides match TRBD1. CDR1 and CDR2 from the germline V gene are MDHEN and SYDVKM. The CDR3 spans 16 residues. V lost 7 bases and J lost 4; bases outside the gene matches: 12. The CDR3 DNA follows: TGTGCCAGCACCATCGGGACAGGTGGGGAAAATCAGCCCCAGCATTTT. Amino acids: CASTIGTGGENQPQHF.

There are many counts of this clonotype. The chain recombines TRBV28 with TRBJ1-2; maybe TRBD1 (6 bases). The length of the CDR3 is 14 residues. Germline V gene lookup returns CDR1 MDHEN and CDR2 SYDVKM. Trimming left V 6 bases short and J 0 bases short, with 11 bases between. This CDR3 reads CASRGGAPNYGYTF. CDR3 nucleotide sequence: TGTGCCAGCAGGGGGGGGGCGCCTAACTATGGCTACACCTTC.

Notes on this clonotype: A much larger clone lies one base from this, so it may be a read error. The chain links TRBV2 to TRBJ1-2, with TRBD1 matching over 10 bases. CDR1 is SNHLY, CDR2 FYNNEI, per germline. CDR3 length: 13 residues. The CDR3, as DNA: TGTGCCAGCAGTAAGACAGGGGGCGATGGCCACACCTTC. As protein: CASSKTGGDGHTF.

This chain joins TRBV28 and TRBJ2-7; TRBD1 agrees at 9 bases. Germline CDR1 is MDHEN and CDR2 is SYDVKM. The V segment lost 10 bases and the J segment 4 bases; nucleotides outside the gene matches: 8. The CDR3 spans 13 residues. For the CDR3, the DNA is TGTGCCATAGAACAGGGGGCCAAGTACGAGCAGTACTTC. Translating it yields CAIEQGAKYEQYF.

This clonotype has only a few counts. DNA of the CDR3: TGCGCCAGCAGCTTGGCCTATACTGCGGGTGAAGCTTTCTTT. Translated, it gives CASSLAYTAGEAFF. The chain recombines TRBV5-1 with TRBJ1-1; D unresolved. The CDR3 has 14 residues. The ends were cut back, 0 bases at V and 7 bases at J, with 13 bases in the middle. From germline, CDR1 is SGHRS and CDR2 YFSETQ. The whole variable domain, remainder taken from reference TRBV5-1 and TRBJ1-1, is KAGVTQTPRYLIKTRGQQVTLSCSPISGHRSVSWYQQTPGQGLQFLFEYFSETQRNKGNFPGRFSGRQFSNSRSEMNVSTLELGDSALYLCASSLAYTAGEAFFGQGTRLTVV.

The chain employs TRBV19 and TRBJ2-7, with 9 bases matching TRBD1. V lost 0 bases to trimming and J lost 4 bases; unmatched junction nucleotides: 4. CDR3 length: 15 residues. Looked up from germline, CDR1 is LNHDA and CDR2 is SQIVND (reference sequence). CDR3 sequence reads: CASSIDHRGPYEQYF. CDR3 DNA sequence: TGTGCCAGTAGTATAGATCACAGGGGGCCTTACGAGCAGTACTTC.

This clonotype showed up just a few times. The genes are TRBV3-1 and TRBJ1-2; tentative D call: TRBD1 (6 bases). CDR1 LGHDT and CDR2 YNNKEL come from the germline V gene (reference sequence). Trimming shortened V by 5 bases and J by 4 bases, and 14 bases separated the two germline ends. The CDR3 is made up of 14 amino acids. CDR3 sequence (DNA): TGTGCCAGCAGCGCCACAGGGAGCTCCTATGGCTACACCTTC. Amino acids: CASSATGSSYGYTF.

Many counts were recorded for this clonotype. The rearrangement links TRBV2 to TRBJ2-3; tentatively, D is TRBD2 (5 bases). The V end lost 7 bases, the J end lost 2 bases, and 13 bases lay between the germline ends. The CDR3 spans 14 residues. Per germline, CDR1 SNHLY and CDR2 FYNNEI. CDR3 coding DNA: TGTGCCAGCACTCCGGGATACTACACAGATACGCAGTATTTT. It codes for CASTPGYYTDTQYF.

This clonotype was observed at least ten times. In DNA form, the CDR3 reads TGTGCCAGCAGTCCCCCCCCAGCGGGGGCCTTTTTGGACAATGAGCAGTTCTTC. It yields the protein CASSPPPAGAFLDNEQFF. This rearrangement joins TRBV27 to TRBJ2-1; 8 bases are a match to TRBD2. This CDR3 has 18 amino acids. The V and J ends lost 5 bases and 5 bases, in that order; junction bases with no gene match: 17. In germline, CDR1 is MNHEY, CDR2 SMNVEV (reference sequence).

This clonotype was found many times. The chain couples TRBV12-3 or TRBV12-4 to TRBJ1-4; TRBD1 is a possible D gene (5 bases). This CDR3 region has 17 residues. V gave up 5 bases and J gave up 3 bases, with 19 bases separating them. CDR3 protein: CASSPLPLQASNEKLFF. The CDR3 nucleotides are TGTGCCAGCAGTCCCCTCCCATTACAGGCGTCTAATGAAAAACTGTTTTTT.